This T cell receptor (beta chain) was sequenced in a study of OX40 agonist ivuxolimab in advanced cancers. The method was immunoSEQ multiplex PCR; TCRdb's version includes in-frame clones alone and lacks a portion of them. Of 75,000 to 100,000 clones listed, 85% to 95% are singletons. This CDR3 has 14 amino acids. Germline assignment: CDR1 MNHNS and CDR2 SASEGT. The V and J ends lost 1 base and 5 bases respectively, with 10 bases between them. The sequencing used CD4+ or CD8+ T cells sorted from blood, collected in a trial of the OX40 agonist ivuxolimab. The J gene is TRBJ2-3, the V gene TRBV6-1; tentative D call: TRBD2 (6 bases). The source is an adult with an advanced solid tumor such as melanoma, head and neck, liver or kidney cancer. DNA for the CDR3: TGTGCCAGCAGTGAAGTGGCGGGAATAGATACGCAGTATTTT. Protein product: CASSEVAGIDTQYF.